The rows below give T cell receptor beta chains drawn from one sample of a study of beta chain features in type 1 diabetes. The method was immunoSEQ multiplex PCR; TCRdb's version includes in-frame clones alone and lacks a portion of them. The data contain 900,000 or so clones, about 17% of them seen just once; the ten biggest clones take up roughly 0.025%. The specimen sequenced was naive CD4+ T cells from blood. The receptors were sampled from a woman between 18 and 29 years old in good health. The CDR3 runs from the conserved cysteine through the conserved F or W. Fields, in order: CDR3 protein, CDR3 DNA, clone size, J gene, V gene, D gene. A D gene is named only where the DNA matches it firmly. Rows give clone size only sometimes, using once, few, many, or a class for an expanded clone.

CASSLGQGAGGANVLTF	TGTGCCAGCAGCCTGGGACAGGGGGCGGGTGGGGCCAACGTCCTGACTTTC	few	TRBJ2-6	TRBV7-9	TRBD1
CASSSLPSGNRGQYF	TGTGCCAGCAGCTCCTTGCCTAGCGGGAATCGGGGGCAGTACTTC	few	TRBJ2-7	TRBV7-2	TRBD2
CASSLRLGGQSSYEQYF	TGCGCCAGCAGCCTCCGGCTCGGCGGACAGTCTTCCTACGAGCAGTACTTC	few	TRBJ2-7	TRBV5-1	-
CASSTVRDRGWEQYF	TGTGCCAGCAGCACGGTCCGGGACAGGGGATGGGAGCAGTACTTC	-	TRBJ2-7	TRBV7-2	TRBD1
CASRNQQGPDTQYF	TGTGCCAGCAGGAATCAACAGGGTCCAGATACGCAGTATTTT	few	TRBJ2-3	TRBV6-5	-
CASRRAEAKNIQYF	TGTGCCAGCAGGAGAGCGGAAGCCAAAAACATTCAGTACTTC	-	TRBJ2-4	TRBV6-5	-
CASRLQGSGANVLTF	TGTGCCAGCAGGCTACAAGGCTCTGGGGCCAACGTCCTGACTTTC	few	TRBJ2-6	TRBV28	-
CASSLEGETQYF	TGTGCCAGCAGCTTGGAGGGCGAGACCCAGTACTTC	-	TRBJ2-5	TRBV5-4	-
CASMGREGSTDTQYF	TGTGCCAGCATGGGGCGGGAGGGCAGCACAGATACGCAGTATTTT	-	TRBJ2-3	TRBV2	TRBD2
CASSAANTGELFF	TGTGCCAGCTCGGCGGCGAACACCGGGGAGCTGTTTTTT	few	TRBJ2-2	TRBV7-3	-
CASTGGVEYGYTF	TGTGCCAGCACAGGGGGAGTGGAGTATGGCTACACCTTC	-	TRBJ1-2	TRBV28	TRBD1
CASTITTGTSYNEQFF	TGTGCCAGTACCATAACGACAGGAACGAGCTACAATGAGCAGTTCTTC	few	TRBJ2-1	TRBV19	-
CASSELGGPPPHNEQFF	TGTGCCAGCAGTGAACTGGGAGGCCCCCCCCCTCACAATGAGCAGTTCTTC	few	TRBJ2-1	TRBV6-1	-
CASSPGQGSDGYTF	TGTGCCAGCAGCCCGGGACAGGGGAGCGATGGCTACACCTTC	-	TRBJ1-2	TRBV5-6	TRBD1
CASSLVSAEQYF	TGCGCCAGCAGCTTGGTCAGTGCCGAGCAGTACTTC	few	TRBJ2-7	TRBV5-1	-
CASSLLGGRVTEAFF	TGTGCCAGCAGCTTATTAGGGGGGCGAGTCACTGAAGCTTTCTTT	-	TRBJ1-1	TRBV7-3	-
CASSVMPGRGSYEQYF	TGTGCCAGCAGTGTAATGCCGGGACGGGGATCCTACGAGCAGTACTTC	few	TRBJ2-7	TRBV27	-
CASSLGSGELFF	TGTGCCAGCAGCTTAGGGTCCGGGGAGCTGTTTTTT	-	TRBJ2-2	TRBV11-3	-
CASSTDRSYGYTF	TGTGCCAGCTCAACTGACAGGTCCTATGGCTACACCTTC	few	TRBJ1-2	TRBV18	-
CASSFAGTLNTEAFF	TGTGCCAGCAGCTTCGCCGGCACTTTGAACACTGAAGCTTTCTTT	-	TRBJ1-1	TRBV11-2	-
CASRRQAYEQYF	TGTGCCAGCCGAAGACAGGCCTACGAGCAGTACTTC	few	TRBJ2-7	TRBV28	-
CASSFAGYGYTF	TGTGCCAGCAGTTTCGCGGGCTATGGCTACACCTTC	few	TRBJ1-2	TRBV28	-
CASSLSWGPWETQYF	TGCGCCAGCAGTCTCTCCTGGGGCCCATGGGAGACCCAGTACTTC	-	TRBJ2-5	TRBV4-3	-
CASSWVTGSNQPQHF	TGTGCCAGCAGTTGGGTTACGGGCAGCAATCAGCCCCAGCATTTT	-	TRBJ1-5	TRBV28	-
CARRVVADNEQFF	TGTGCCAGAAGGGTCGTAGCCGACAATGAGCAGTTCTTC	-	TRBJ2-1	TRBV2	-
CASSFRQGRGYTF	TGCGCCAGCAGCTTTCGACAGGGTCGTGGCTACACCTTC	-	TRBJ1-2	TRBV5-1	TRBD1
CASSGQGSQPQHF	TGTGCCAGCAGCGGACAGGGAAGTCAGCCCCAGCATTTT	-	TRBJ1-5	TRBV7-2	TRBD1
CASRLAGGSSYNEQFF	TGTGCCAGCAGACTAGCGGGAGGTAGCTCCTACAATGAGCAGTTCTTC	-	TRBJ2-1	TRBV7-2	TRBD2
CASSLKRETYNEQFF	TGTGCCAGCAGCTTAAAGAGGGAAACGTACAATGAGCAGTTCTTC	-	TRBJ2-1	TRBV7-9	-
CAISEDRDMEGYTF	TGTGCCATCAGTGAGGACAGGGATATGGAAGGCTACACCTTC	-	TRBJ1-2	TRBV10-3	TRBD1
CASSVVQGGSYGYTF	TGTGCCAGCAGCGTAGTTCAGGGCGGAAGCTATGGCTACACCTTC	-	TRBJ1-2	TRBV9	-
CASSLEEEQYF	TGTGCCAGCAGCTTAGAGGAAGAGCAGTACTTC	-	TRBJ2-7	TRBV13	-